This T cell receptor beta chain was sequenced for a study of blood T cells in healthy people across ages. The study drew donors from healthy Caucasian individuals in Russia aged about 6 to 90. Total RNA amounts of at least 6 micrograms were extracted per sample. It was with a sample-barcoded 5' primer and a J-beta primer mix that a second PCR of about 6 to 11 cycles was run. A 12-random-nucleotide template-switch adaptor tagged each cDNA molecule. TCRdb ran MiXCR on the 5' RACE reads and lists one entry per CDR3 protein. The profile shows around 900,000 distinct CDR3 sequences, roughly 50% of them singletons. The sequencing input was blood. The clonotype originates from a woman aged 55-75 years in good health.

The CDR3 nucleotides read TGTGCCATTGGGGGACAAAACAGGGAAGGACTAGCGGGGTCGAATTTAAACACCGGGGAGCTGTTTTTT. It encodes CAIGGQNREGLAGSNLNTGELFF. The chain is built from TRBV10-3 and TRBJ2-2; 12 positions match TRBD2. The ends lost 9 bases at V and 2 bases at J; junction bases unmatched: 28. The CDR3 contains 23 residues. CDR1 is ENHRY, CDR2 SYGVKD, per germline.